This T cell receptor beta chain was identified in a study of blood T cell repertoires in COVID-19. This clone was seen more than once but under ten times. The CDR3 is made up of 14 amino acids. Germline assignment: CDR1 SGHNT and CDR2 YYREEE (reference sequence). Trimming pared 0 bases from V and 4 bases from J, leaving 8 bases between. As originally analysed: Reference gene primer amplification gave estimated nucleated cell counts. TCRdb's table, derived via immunoSEQ multiplex PCR, lists solely in-frame clones and lacks some. The V and J calls and the clone size are those of that table, but D and trimming were determined from the DNA. Of over 100,000 clones listed, 87% are singletons.

The sample taken for sequencing was peripheral blood. This TCR was recovered from a man aged 45-60 years with active COVID-19. This rearrangement joins TRBV5-4 to TRBJ1-3; a possible D gene is TRBD1 (6 bases). The CDR3 nucleotides read TGTGCCAGCAGCTTGGTGGGGGCGGGAAACACCATATATTTT. Translating it yields CASSLVGAGNTIYF.